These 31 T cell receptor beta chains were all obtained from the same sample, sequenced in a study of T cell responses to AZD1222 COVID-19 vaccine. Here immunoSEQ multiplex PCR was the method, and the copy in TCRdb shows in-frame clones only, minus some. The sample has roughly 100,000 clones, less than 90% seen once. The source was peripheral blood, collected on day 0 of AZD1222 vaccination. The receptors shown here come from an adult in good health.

In DNA, the CDR3 is TGTGCCAGCAGGACAGGTATCTCTGGGGCCAACGTCCTGACTTTC. This encodes CASRTGISGANVLTF. The chain links TRBV6-5 to TRBJ2-6; tentatively, D is TRBD1 (6 bases). There are 15 residues in the CDR3. CDR1 is MNHEY, CDR2 SVGAGI, per germline. Deletions cut 6 bases from V and 0 bases from J, with 9 bases between.

Written as DNA, the CDR3 is TGTGCCAGCAACCTAGCGGGGCCAAGCACAGATACGCAGTATTTT. Its protein product is CASNLAGPSTDTQYF. V usage is TRBV2 and J usage is TRBJ2-3; 9 nucleotides match TRBD2. V trimming: 7 bases; J trimming: 0 bases; junction bases outside the gene matches: 5. Per the germline V gene, CDR1 is SNHLY and CDR2 is FYNNEI. The CDR3 has 15 residues.

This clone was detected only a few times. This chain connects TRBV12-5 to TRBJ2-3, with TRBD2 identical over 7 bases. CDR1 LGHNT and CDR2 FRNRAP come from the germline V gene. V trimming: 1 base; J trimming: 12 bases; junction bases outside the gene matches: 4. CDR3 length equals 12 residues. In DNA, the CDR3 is TGTGCTAGTGGTTTGGAATCGGGAGGTCAGTATTTT. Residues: CASGLESGGQYF.

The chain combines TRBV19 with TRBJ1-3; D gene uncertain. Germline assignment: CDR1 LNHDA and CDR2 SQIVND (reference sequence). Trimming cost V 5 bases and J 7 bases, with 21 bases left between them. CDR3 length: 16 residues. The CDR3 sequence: CASSATVSTFGNTIYF. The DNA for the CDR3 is TGTGCCAGTAGTGCAACAGTTTCCACTTTCGGGAACACCATATATTTT.

DNA for the CDR3: TGTGCCACCAGTGGACTGACTAGCGGGGGATTTGTGGAGCAGTTCTTC. This sequence encodes CATSGLTSGGFVEQFF. The chain uses TRBV24-1 and TRBJ2-1; 12 nucleotides agree with TRBD2. J gave up 10 bases and V 5 bases, and 11 bases lay outside the gene matches. The CDR3 runs 16 residues. Looked up from germline, CDR1 is KGHDR and CDR2 is SFDVKD.

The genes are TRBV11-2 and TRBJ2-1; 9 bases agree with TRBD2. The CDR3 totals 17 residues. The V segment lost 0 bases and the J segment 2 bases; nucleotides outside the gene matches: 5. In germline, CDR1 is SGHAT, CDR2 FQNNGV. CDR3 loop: CASSLDRTSATYNEQFF. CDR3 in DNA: TGTGCCAGCAGCTTAGACCGGACTAGCGCCACCTACAATGAGCAGTTCTTC. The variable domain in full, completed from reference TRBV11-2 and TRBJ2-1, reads EAGVAQSPRYKIIEKRQSVAFWCNPISGHATLYWYQQILGQGPKLLIQFQNNGVVDDSQLPKDRFSAERLKGVDSTLKIQPAKLEDSAVYLCASSLDRTSATYNEQFFGPGTRLTVL.

CDR3 sequence reads: CASSDRVNQPQHF. CDR3 bases: TGTGCCAGTTCGGACAGGGTTAATCAGCCCCAGCATTTT. The chain couples TRBV19 to TRBJ1-5, with 8 bases that match TRBD1. The CDR3 extends over 13 amino acids. The J segment lost 4 bases and the V segment lost 8 bases, leaving 4 bases of the junction unmatched. Germline V gene lookup returns CDR1 LNHDA and CDR2 SQIVND (reference sequence).

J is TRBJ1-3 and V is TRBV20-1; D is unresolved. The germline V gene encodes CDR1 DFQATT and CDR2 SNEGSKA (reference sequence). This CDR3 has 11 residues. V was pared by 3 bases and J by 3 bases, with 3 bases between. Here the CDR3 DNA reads TGCAGTGCTAGGATTGGAAACACCATATATTTT. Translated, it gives CSARIGNTIYF.

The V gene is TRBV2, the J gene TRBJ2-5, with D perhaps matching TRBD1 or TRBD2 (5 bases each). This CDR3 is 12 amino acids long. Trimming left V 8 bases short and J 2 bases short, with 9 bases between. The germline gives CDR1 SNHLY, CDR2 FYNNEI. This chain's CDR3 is CASDGAQETQYF. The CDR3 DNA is TGTGCCAGCGACGGGGCGCAAGAGACCCAGTACTTC.

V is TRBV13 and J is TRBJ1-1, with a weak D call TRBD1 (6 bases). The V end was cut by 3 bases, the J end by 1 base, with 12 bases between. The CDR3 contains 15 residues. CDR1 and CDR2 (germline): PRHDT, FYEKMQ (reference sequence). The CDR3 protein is CASSLAGVRNTEAFF. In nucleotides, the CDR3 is TGTGCCAGCAGCTTGGCAGGGGTGCGGAACACTGAAGCTTTCTTT.

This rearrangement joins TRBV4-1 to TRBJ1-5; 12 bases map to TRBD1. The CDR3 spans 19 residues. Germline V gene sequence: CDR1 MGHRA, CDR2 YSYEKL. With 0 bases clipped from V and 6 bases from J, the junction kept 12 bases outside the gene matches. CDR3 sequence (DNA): TGCGCCAGCAGCCAAGAGCCGGGACAGGGGGCGAGTGGGGGTCAGCCCCAGCATTTT. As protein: CASSQEPGQGASGGQPQHF.

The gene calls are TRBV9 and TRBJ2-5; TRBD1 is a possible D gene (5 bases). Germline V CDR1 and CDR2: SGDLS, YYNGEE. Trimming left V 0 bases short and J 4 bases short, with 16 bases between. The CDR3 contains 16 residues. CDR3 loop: CASSVEASYQGETQYF. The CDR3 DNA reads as TGTGCCAGCAGCGTAGAGGCCAGTTATCAGGGAGAGACCCAGTACTTC.

CDR3 amino acids: CASSLDFPLEAFF. In nucleotides, the CDR3 is TGTGCCAGCAGCTTAGATTTTCCTCTTGAAGCTTTCTTT. The chain links TRBV11-3 to TRBJ1-1, with no clear D. CDR1 is SGHNT, CDR2 YENEEA, per germline. The CDR3 extends over 13 amino acids. V was shortened by 0 bases and J by 7 bases, with 9 bases between the two germline ends.

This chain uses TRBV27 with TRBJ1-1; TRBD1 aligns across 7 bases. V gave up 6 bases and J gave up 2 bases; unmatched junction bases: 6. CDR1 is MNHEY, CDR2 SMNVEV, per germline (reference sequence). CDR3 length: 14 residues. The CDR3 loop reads CASSRQGYNTEAFF. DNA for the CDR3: TGTGCCAGCAGCAGACAGGGCTACAACACTGAAGCTTTCTTT.

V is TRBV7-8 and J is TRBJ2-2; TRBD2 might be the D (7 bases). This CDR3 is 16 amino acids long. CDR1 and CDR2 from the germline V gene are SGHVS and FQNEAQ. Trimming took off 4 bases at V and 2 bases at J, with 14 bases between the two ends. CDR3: CASSSPGGGNTGELFF. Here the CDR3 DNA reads TGTGCCAGCAGCTCCCCGGGGGGCGGTAACACCGGGGAGCTGTTTTTT. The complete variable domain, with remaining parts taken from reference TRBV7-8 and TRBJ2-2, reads GAGVSQSPRYKVAKRGQDVALRCDPISGHVSLFWYQQALGQGPEFLTYFQNEAQLDKSGLPSDRFFAERPEGSVSTLKIQRTQQEDSAVYLCASSSPGGGNTGELFFGEGSRLTVL.

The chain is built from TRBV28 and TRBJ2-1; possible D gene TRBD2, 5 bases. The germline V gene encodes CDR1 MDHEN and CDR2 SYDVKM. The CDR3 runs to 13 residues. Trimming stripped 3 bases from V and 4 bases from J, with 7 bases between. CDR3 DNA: TGTGCCAGCAGTTTCCGAGGGTACAATGAGCAGTTCTTC. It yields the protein CASSFRGYNEQFF.

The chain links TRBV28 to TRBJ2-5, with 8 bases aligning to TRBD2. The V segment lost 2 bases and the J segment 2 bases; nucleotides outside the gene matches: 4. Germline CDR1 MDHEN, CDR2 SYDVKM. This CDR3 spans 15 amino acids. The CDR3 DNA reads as TGTGCCAGCAGTTTAGCAGCGGGAGTTCAAGAGACCCAGTACTTC. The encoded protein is CASSLAAGVQETQYF.

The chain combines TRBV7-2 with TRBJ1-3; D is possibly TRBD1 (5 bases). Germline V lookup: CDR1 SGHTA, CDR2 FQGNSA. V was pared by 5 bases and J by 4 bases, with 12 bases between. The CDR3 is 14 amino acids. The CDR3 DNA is TGTGCCAGCAGCCCACAGGATCAGGGAAACACCATATATTTT. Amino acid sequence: CASSPQDQGNTIYF. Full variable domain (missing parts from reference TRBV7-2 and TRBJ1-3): GAGVSQSPSNKVTEKGKDVELRCDPISGHTALYWYRQSLGQGLEFLIYFQGNSAPDKSGLPSDRFSAERTGGSVSTLTIQRTQQEDSAVYLCASSPQDQGNTIYFGEGSWLTVV.

In DNA, the CDR3 is TGTGCCACCAGTGATTCCCGGGACAAGGCTTTCTTT. Translating gives CATSDSRDKAFF. This rearrangement joins TRBV24-1 to TRBJ1-1, with D maybe TRBD1 (6 bases). CDR3 length equals 12 residues. The ends were cut back, 2 bases at V and 11 bases at J, with 11 bases in the middle. Germline loops: CDR1 KGHDR, CDR2 SFDVKD.

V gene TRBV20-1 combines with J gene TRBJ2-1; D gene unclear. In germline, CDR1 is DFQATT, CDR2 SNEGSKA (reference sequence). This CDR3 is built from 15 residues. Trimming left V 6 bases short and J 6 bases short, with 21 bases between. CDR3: CSASPILGVTNEQFF. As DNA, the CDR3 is TGCAGTGCAAGTCCCATTCTTGGCGTCACCAATGAGCAGTTCTTC.

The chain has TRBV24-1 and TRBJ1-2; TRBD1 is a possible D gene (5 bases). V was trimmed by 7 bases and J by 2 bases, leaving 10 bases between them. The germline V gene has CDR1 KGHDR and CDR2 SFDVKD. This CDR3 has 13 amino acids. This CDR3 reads CATSSDRNYGYTF. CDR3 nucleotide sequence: TGTGCCACCAGCTCCGACAGAAACTATGGCTACACCTTC.

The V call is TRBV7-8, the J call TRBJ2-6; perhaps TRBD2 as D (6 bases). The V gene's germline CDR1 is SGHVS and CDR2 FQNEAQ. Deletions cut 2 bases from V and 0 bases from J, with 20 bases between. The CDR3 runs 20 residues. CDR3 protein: CASSLKGRERARSGANVLTF. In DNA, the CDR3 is TGTGCCAGCAGCTTAAAGGGGCGAGAGCGGGCTCGCTCTGGGGCCAACGTCCTGACTTTC. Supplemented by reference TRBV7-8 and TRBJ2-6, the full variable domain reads GAGVSQSPRYKVAKRGQDVALRCDPISGHVSLFWYQQALGQGPEFLTYFQNEAQLDKSGLPSDRFFAERPEGSVSTLKIQRTQQEDSAVYLCASSLKGRERARSGANVLTFGAGSRLTVL.

The CDR3 nucleotides are TGTGCCAGCAATAAAAACAGCTATCAGCCCCAGCATTTT. Its protein product is CASNKNSYQPQHF. This chain uses TRBV28 with TRBJ1-5, with no clear D. Germline CDR1 and CDR2: MDHEN and SYDVKM. Trimming cost V 7 bases and J 5 bases, with 12 bases left between them. This CDR3 comprises 13 residues.

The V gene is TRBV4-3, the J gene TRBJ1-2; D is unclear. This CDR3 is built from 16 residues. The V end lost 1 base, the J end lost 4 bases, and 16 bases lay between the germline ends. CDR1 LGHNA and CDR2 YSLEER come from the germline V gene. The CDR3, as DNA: TGCGCCAGCAGCCAAGGGAGTGGCCGTCTTGGCTATGGCTACACCTTC. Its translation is CASSQGSGRLGYGYTF.

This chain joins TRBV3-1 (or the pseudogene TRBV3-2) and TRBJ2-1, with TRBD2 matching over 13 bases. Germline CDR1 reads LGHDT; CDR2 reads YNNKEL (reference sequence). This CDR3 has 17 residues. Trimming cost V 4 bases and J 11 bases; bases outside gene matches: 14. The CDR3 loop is CASSPGTSGATPRKQFF. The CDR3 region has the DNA TGTGCCAGCAGCCCTGGGACTAGCGGGGCTACCCCAAGGAAGCAGTTCTTC.

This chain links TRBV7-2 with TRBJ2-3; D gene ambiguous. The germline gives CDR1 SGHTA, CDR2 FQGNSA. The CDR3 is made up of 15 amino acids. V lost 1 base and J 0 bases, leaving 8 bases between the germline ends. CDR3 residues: CASSLGVASTDTQYF. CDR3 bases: TGTGCCAGCAGCTTAGGAGTGGCTAGCACAGATACGCAGTATTTT.

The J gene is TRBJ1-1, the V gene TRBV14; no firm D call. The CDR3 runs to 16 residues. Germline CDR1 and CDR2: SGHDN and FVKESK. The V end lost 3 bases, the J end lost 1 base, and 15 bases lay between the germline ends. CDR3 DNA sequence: TGTGCCAGCAGCCACCTGGGCCGCGAGTGGAACACTGAAGCTTTCTTT. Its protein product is CASSHLGREWNTEAFF. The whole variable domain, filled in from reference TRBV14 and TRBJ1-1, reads EAGVTQFPSHSVIEKGQTVTLRCDPISGHDNLYWYRRVMGKEIKFLLHFVKESKQDESGMPNNRFLAERTGGTYSTLKVQPAELEDSGVYFCASSHLGREWNTEAFFGQGTRLTVV.

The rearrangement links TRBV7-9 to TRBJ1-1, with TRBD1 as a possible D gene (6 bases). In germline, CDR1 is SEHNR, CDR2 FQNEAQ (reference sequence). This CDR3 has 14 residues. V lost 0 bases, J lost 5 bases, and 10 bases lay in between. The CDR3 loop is CASSLADRRTEAFF. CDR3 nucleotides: TGTGCCAGCAGCTTAGCGGACAGACGGACTGAAGCTTTCTTT.

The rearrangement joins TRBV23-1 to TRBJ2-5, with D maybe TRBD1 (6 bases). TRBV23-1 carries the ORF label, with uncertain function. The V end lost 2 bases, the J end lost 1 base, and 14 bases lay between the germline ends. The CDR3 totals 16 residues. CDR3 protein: CASSQLSTGSQETQYF. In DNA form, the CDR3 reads TGCGCCAGCAGTCAACTATCTACAGGGAGCCAAGAGACCCAGTACTTC.

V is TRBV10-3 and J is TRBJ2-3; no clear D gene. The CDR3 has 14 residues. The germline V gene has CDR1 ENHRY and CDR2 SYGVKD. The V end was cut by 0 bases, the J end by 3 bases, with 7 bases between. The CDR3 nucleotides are TGTGCCATCAGTGAGTCGAGAAGGACAGATACGCAGTATTTT. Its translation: CAISESRRTDTQYF.

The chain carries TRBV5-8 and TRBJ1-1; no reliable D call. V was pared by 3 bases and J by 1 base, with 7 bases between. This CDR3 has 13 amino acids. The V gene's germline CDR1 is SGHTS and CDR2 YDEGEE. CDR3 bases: TGTGCCAGCAGCTCCAGGAGGAACACTGAAGCTTTCTTT. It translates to CASSSRRNTEAFF.